This is a list of T cell receptor beta chains from one sample in a study of shared clonotypes between healthy human individuals. Method: immunoSEQ multiplex PCR; TCRdb's copy keeps in-frame clones and lacks some. This sample carries about 490,000 clones, roughly four fifths of them seen once, and the ten largest clones take over 10%. The sample was PBMCs. The receptors come from a middle-aged woman in good health. Some clones in this sample may be carry-over from other donors' samples. Each CDR3 is given with its conserved first and last residue. The order of the fields is V gene, J gene, clone size, D gene, CDR3 DNA, CDR3 protein. D genes are given only for firm matches. Clone size is shown for a subset of rows, as once, few, many or a class of expanded clone.

TRBV6-1	TRBJ2-4	NA	TRBD2	TGTGCCAGCAGTGGCGGACTAGCGGGAGCCAAAAACATTCAGTACTTC	CASSGGLAGAKNIQYF
TRBV4-2	TRBJ2-7	once	NA	TGTGCCAGCAGCCAAGACGGGGGACGGTACGAGCAGTACTTC	CASSQDGGRYEQYF
TRBV19	TRBJ2-5	NA	TRBD1	TGTGCCAGCAGGGGGACAGGAGGAGAGACCCAGTACTTC	CASRGTGGETQYF
TRBV10-1	TRBJ2-1	NA	NA	TGCGCCAGCAGTGAGACTAGCTCCTACAATGAGCAGTTCTTC	CASSETSSYNEQFF
TRBV7-9	TRBJ2-3	NA	NA	TGTGCCAGCAGCCGGGGCTCAGATACGCAGTATTTT	CASSRGSDTQYF
TRBV5-4	TRBJ2-5	NA	TRBD2	TGTGCCAGCAGTTTAGCGGGAGTCCAAGAGACCCAGTACTTC	CASSLAGVQETQYF
TRBV7-3	TRBJ2-3	NA	TRBD2	TGTGCCAGCAGCTTACAAGCGGGAGGGCCGGATACGCAGTATTTT	CASSLQAGGPDTQYF
TRBV4-3	TRBJ2-7	NA	NA	TGCGCCAGCAGCCAAGCCGCAGGGGTGGCTGTTGCCTACGAGCAGTACTTC	CASSQAAGVAVAYEQYF
TRBV7-3	TRBJ2-2	NA	TRBD1	TGTGCCAGCAGCCCGAGGACAGGGGGCATCACCGGGGAGCTGTTTTTT	CASSPRTGGITGELFF
TRBV7-7	TRBJ1-1	NA	NA	TGTGCCAGCAGCTTAAACGTACAAAGAAATCTGAACACTGAAGCTTTCTTT	CASSLNVQRNLNTEAFF
TRBV7-8	TRBJ2-5	NA	NA	TGTGCCAGCAGCTTTGGGGAGACCCAGTACTTC	CASSFGETQYF
TRBV9	TRBJ2-7	once	NA	TGTGCCAGCAGCCCTCTTGCGTACGAGCAGTACTTC	CASSPLAYEQYF
TRBV5-1	TRBJ1-2	once	NA	TGCGCCAGCAGCTCGGGGGTGGCTAGCTATGGCTACACCTTC	CASSSGVASYGYTF
TRBV11-2	TRBJ1-4	NA	NA	TGTGCCAGCAGCTTAGGCGGGAGGCGAGGCGAAAAGCTGTTTTTT	CASSLGGRRGEKLFF
TRBV4-3	TRBJ1-2	NA	NA	TGCGCCAGCAGCCAGGACAGAAACAACTATGGCTACACCTTC	CASSQDRNNYGYTF
TRBV28	TRBJ1-1	NA	NA	TGTGCCAGCAGTTTTACCCCAAACACTGAAGCTTTCTTT	CASSFTPNTEAFF
TRBV18	TRBJ1-3	once	NA	TGTGCCAGCTCACTCGGACAAAATACTGGAAACACCATATATTTT	CASSLGQNTGNTIYF
TRBV5-4	TRBJ2-1	NA	TRBD1	TGTGCCAGCAGCAGCACCGGGACAGACTTCTACAATGAGCAGTTCTTC	CASSSTGTDFYNEQFF
TRBV2	TRBJ1-1	NA	NA	TGTGCCAGCAGTGAATATGGCGCAGGGGACACTGAAGCTTTCTTT	CASSEYGAGDTEAFF
TRBV9	TRBJ2-1	once	NA	TGTGCCAGCAGCCCAGCGAGCCCCTACAATGAGCAGTTCTTC	CASSPASPYNEQFF
TRBV7-2	TRBJ2-1	NA	NA	TGTGCCAGCAGCCCCCCAAGGAATGAGCAGTTCTTC	CASSPPRNEQFF
TRBV28	TRBJ1-2	NA	NA	TGTGCCAGCTGCTACGGGACAAATCGCTATGGCTACACCTTC	CASCYGTNRYGYTF
TRBV5-6	TRBJ2-2	NA	TRBD1	TGTGCCAGCACCGGGACAGCGACCGGGGAGCTGTTTTTT	CASTGTATGELFF
TRBV27	TRBJ1-2	NA	NA	TGTGCCAGCAGTCCAGCCGGCTATGGCTACACCTTC	CASSPAGYGYTF
TRBV2	TRBJ2-7	NA	TRBD2	TGTGCCAGCAGTGACTCCATGGGTGCGGGAGGATCGTCTGTCGAGCAGTACTTC	CASSDSMGAGGSSVEQYF
TRBV7-8	TRBJ1-2	NA	NA	TGTGCCAGCAGCTTAGAGGAGACAGCTTATGGCTACACCTTC	CASSLEETAYGYTF
TRBV7-8	TRBJ2-7	NA	NA	TGTGCCAGCAGCTTAGTACAGGGCCCCCACGAGCAGTACTTC	CASSLVQGPHEQYF
TRBV5-1	TRBJ2-1	NA	TRBD1	TGCGCCAGCAGCGGTCCGGGACAGGGTTACAATGAGCAGTTCTTC	CASSGPGQGYNEQFF
TRBV28	TRBJ1-5	NA	TRBD1	TGTGCCAGCGGACAGGGAGGCTTCCAGCCCCAGCATTTT	CASGQGGFQPQHF
TRBV5-6	TRBJ2-6	NA	NA	TGTGCCAGCAGCTGGGGGGCAGTATCTGGGGCCAACGTCCTGACTTTC	CASSWGAVSGANVLTF
TRBV28	TRBJ1-2	once	NA	TGTGCCAGCAGGAGCAACAGGGACCCTAACTATGGCTACACCTTC	CASRSNRDPNYGYTF
TRBV5-1	TRBJ1-1	NA	NA	TGCGCCAGCAGCTTAAGACAAATGGGCACTGAAGCTTTCTTT	CASSLRQMGTEAFF
TRBV7-9	TRBJ2-7	many	NA	TGTGCCAGCTCTAGAAGTCTGAGCTACGAGCAGTACTTC	CASSRSLSYEQYF
TRBV11-1	TRBJ2-1	once	TRBD2	TGTGCCAGCAGCTTATTCCGTAGCGGGAGTCTGAATGAGCAGTTCTTC	CASSLFRSGSLNEQFF
TRBV27	TRBJ2-3	NA	NA	TGTGCCAGCAGTTTTGATCCAGGCGGCACAGATACGCAGTATTTT	CASSFDPGGTDTQYF
TRBV4-1	TRBJ2-1	NA	NA	TGCGCCAGCAGCCAAGACCGAGAGGGACGGTCCTACAATGAGCAGTTCTTC	CASSQDREGRSYNEQFF
TRBV19	TRBJ2-2	few	TRBD2	TGTGCCAGTAGTATTTCGGGGGGGGCGCCCGGGGAGCTGTTTTTT	CASSISGGAPGELFF
TRBV7-6	TRBJ2-6	NA	TRBD1	TGTGCCAGCAGCAGACAGGGTTCTGGGGCCAACGTCCTGACTTTC	CASSRQGSGANVLTF
TRBV29-1	TRBJ2-3	NA	NA	TGCAGCGCCGATCGGGACTCCGCGGGAGATACGCAGTATTTT	CSADRDSAGDTQYF
TRBV7-3	TRBJ1-2	NA	NA	TGTGCCAGCAGCCCCGGACAGAACTATGGCTACACCTTC	CASSPGQNYGYTF
TRBV10-2	TRBJ1-4	few	NA	TGCGCCAGCAGTGAGCCAGATAACGGAGGTAATGAAAAACTGTTTTTT	CASSEPDNGGNEKLFF
TRBV28	TRBJ2-1	NA	TRBD1	TGTGCCAGCAGACCCGGACAGGTGAGATACAATGAGCAGTTCTTC	CASRPGQVRYNEQFF
TRBV28	TRBJ1-2	NA	NA	TGTGCCAGCTCCTTGGGACGGAGCTATGGCTACACCTTC	CASSLGRSYGYTF
TRBV11-2	TRBJ2-1	few	TRBD1	TGTGCCAGCAGGCCCGGGACAGGGATTGAGAATGAGCAGTTCTTC	CASRPGTGIENEQFF
TRBV11-1	TRBJ2-7	NA	NA	TGTGCCAGCCTTAATGGAGACGAGCAGTACTTC	CASLNGDEQYF
TRBV5-4	TRBJ2-1	NA	NA	TGTGCCAGCAGCTTACTAGATGGAGACAATGAGCAGTTCTTC	CASSLLDGDNEQFF
TRBV7-2	TRBJ1-1	NA	NA	TGTGCCAGCAGCTACGACAGGAACACTGAAGCTTTCTTT	CASSYDRNTEAFF
TRBV4-3	TRBJ2-3	NA	NA	TGCGCCAGCAGCCAAGAGTGGACAGACAGCACAGATACGCAGTATTTT	CASSQEWTDSTDTQYF